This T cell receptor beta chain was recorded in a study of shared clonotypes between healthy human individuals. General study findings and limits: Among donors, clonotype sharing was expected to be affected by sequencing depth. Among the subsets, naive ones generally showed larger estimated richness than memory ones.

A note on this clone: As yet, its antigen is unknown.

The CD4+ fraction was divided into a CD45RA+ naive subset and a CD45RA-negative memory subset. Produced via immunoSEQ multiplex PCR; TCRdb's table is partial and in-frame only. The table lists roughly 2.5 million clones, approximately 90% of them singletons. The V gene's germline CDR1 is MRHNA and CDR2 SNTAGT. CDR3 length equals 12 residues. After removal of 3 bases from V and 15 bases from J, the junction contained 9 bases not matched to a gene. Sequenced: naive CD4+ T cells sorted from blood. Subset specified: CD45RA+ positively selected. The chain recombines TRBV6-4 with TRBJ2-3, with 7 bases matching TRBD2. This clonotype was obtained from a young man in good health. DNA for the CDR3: TGTGCCAGCAGTGAGGGCAGCGGGATAAAATATTTT. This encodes CASSEGSGIKYF.